This TCR beta chain was sequenced during a study of metastatic and nonmetastatic thyroid tumors. Using MiXCR, TCRdb reanalyzed the PCR reads. The sample lists several thousand clones, around a quarter occurring once. Germline CDR1 is LGHNA and CDR2 is YNFKEQ. The CDR3 runs to 19 residues. Findings and limits, study-wide: Patients with malignant thyroid tumors reportedly had significantly higher TCR beta diversity than those with benign nodules, in blood and tumor.

With respect to this clone: Its antigen is unknown. Its ends do not fully match the called genes, so a read error is possible.

Every patient underwent thyroid surgery untreated. This rearrangement joins TRBV4-2 to TRBJ2-3; 16 bases map to TRBD2. The sample was adjacent normal tissue. The source is a male donor with papillary thyroid cancer or a benign thyroid nodule (not recorded which). Some clones in this sample may be carry-over from other donors' samples. The CDR3 DNA sequence: TGTGCCAGCAGCAAAGAGGGACTAGCGGGAGGGCGGAGCACAGATACGCAGTATTTT. Its translation: CASSKEGLAGGRSTDTQYF.